The rows below give T cell receptor beta chains drawn from one sample of a study of vaccination effects on CD4 cells after COVID-19. Their cognate antigens are unknown. Assay used: immunoSEQ multiplex PCR; TCRdb lists only in-frame clones, some missing. Counted here are about 27,000 clones, 72% occurring once; the ten biggest clones make up over 9.5%. Sequences were derived from CD4+ T cells from PBMCs cultured with SARS-CoV-2 spike peptides, sampled before COVID-19 vaccination. The receptors stem from a human donor who received a COVID-19 vaccine. The CDR3 runs from the conserved cysteine through the conserved F or W. A D gene is named only where the DNA matches it firmly. Size values are once, few and many counts, or a class for expanded clones, and some rows have none.

>TRBD1|TRBJ1-4|NA|TRBV27
TGTGCCAGCAGGACCGGGACAGGGGTCGAAAAACTGTTTTTT
CASRTGTGVEKLFF
>TRBD1|TRBJ2-3|NA|TRBV6-4
TGTGCCAGCAGTGAGGGACAGGGGTCAGATACGCAGTATTTT
CASSEGQGSDTQYF
>NA|TRBJ2-2|few|TRBV5-4
TGTGCCAGCAGCCCCGGAACCAGGGGCACAAGGTCCGGGGAGCTGTTTTTT
CASSPGTRGTRSGELFF
>TRBD1|TRBJ1-5|NA|TRBV7-2
TGTGCCAGCAGCTTTATAGGACAGGGGAATCAGCCCCAGCATTTT
CASSFIGQGNQPQHF
>NA|TRBJ1-5|once|TRBV10-3
TGTGCCACCGGCGGGCTGAATCAGCCCCAGCATTTT
CATGGLNQPQHF
>TRBD1|TRBJ1-2|NA|TRBV18
TGTGCCAGCTCACAGACAGGGGTCGATGGCTACACCTTC
CASSQTGVDGYTF
>NA|TRBJ2-3|NA|TRBV7-2
TGTGCCAGCAGCTTAGGGGGAGCCACAGATACGCAGTATTTT
CASSLGGATDTQYF
>NA|TRBJ1-1|NA|TRBV5-1
TGCGCCAGCAGCCTGATCGGGTACACTGAAGCTTTCTTT
CASSLIGYTEAFF
>TRBD1|TRBJ1-1|NA|TRBV7-9
TGTGCCAGCAGCTTTGGGACAGGGGGTCTCACTGAAGCTTTCTTT
CASSFGTGGLTEAFF
>TRBD1|TRBJ1-2|NA|TRBV6-1
TGTGCCAGCAGTGAAGCCTTGGGACAGAAATATGGCTACACCTTC
CASSEALGQKYGYTF
>NA|TRBJ1-5|NA|TRBV27
TGTGCCAGCAGTTTTGCGGCTTATAGCAATCAGCCCCAGCATTTT
CASSFAAYSNQPQHF
>TRBD1|TRBJ2-1|NA|TRBV19
TGTGCCAGTAACACGGGACAGGACTACAATGAGCAGTTCTTC
CASNTGQDYNEQFF
>NA|TRBJ2-7|NA|TRBV3-1/TRBV3-2
TGTGCCAGCAGCCAACCAGCTGGCAGGTACGAGCAGTACTTC
CASSQPAGRYEQYF
>TRBD1|TRBJ1-3|once|TRBV10-3
TGTGCCATCAGTGTTTCCTCGATGTCCGGGACAGCCAACTCTGGAAACACCATATATTTT
CAISVSSMSGTANSGNTIYF
>TRBD1|TRBJ1-1|NA|TRBV6-2/TRBV6-3
TGTGCCAGCAGTTTACCATCGACAGGGCTCCGCTTGAACACTGAAGCTTTCTTT
CASSLPSTGLRLNTEAFF
>NA|TRBJ2-7|NA|TRBV5-1
TGCGCCAGCAGCTTGGACTCGGGCCTTACCTACGAGCAGTACTTC
CASSLDSGLTYEQYF
>NA|TRBJ1-2|NA|TRBV27
TGTGCCAGCAGTCCCCGCGGCAGGGTCTACCTCGACGGCTACACCTTC
CASSPRGRVYLDGYTF
>TRBD1|TRBJ1-1|few|TRBV10-1
TGCGCCAGCAGCGTACGACAGGGGATGAACACTGAAGCTTTCTTT
CASSVRQGMNTEAFF
>NA|TRBJ1-1|NA|TRBV6-1
TGTGCCAGCACTGAATCTCTACGGGGCACTGAAGCTTTCTTT
CASTESLRGTEAFF
>TRBD1|TRBJ1-3|NA|TRBV5-1
TGCGCCAGCAGTTCACAGGGGACTGGAAACACCATATATTTT
CASSSQGTGNTIYF
>TRBD2|TRBJ2-1|NA|TRBV6-2/TRBV6-3
TGTGCCAGCAGCCTGGGACTAGCGGGGGACCAACAGTTCTTC
CASSLGLAGDQQFF
>NA|TRBJ1-1|NA|TRBV5-4
TGTGCCAGCAGCCCGGATTTGAACACTGAAGCTTTCTTT
CASSPDLNTEAFF
>NA|TRBJ2-5|NA|TRBV11-2
TGTGCCAGCAGCCCCGGGACACAAGAGACCCAGTACTTC
CASSPGTQETQYF
>TRBD2|TRBJ2-3|few|TRBV3-1/TRBV3-2
TGTGCCAGCAGCAACGGGGGGGAAGATACGCAGTATTTT
CASSNGGEDTQYF
>TRBD2|TRBJ2-1|NA|TRBV4-1
TGCGCCAGCAGCCACACCGGGACTAGCGGGAGGCGGACCTACAATGAGCAGTTCTTC
CASSHTGTSGRRTYNEQFF
>TRBD2|TRBJ2-7|NA|TRBV6-5
TGTGCCAGCAGATATAGCGGGAGAGGGTCCTACGAGCAGTACTTC
CASRYSGRGSYEQYF
>NA|TRBJ1-3|NA|TRBV7-6
TGTGCCAGCAGCCCCCCTGAAACGGGGAGCCCCTCTGGAAACACCATATATTTT
CASSPPETGSPSGNTIYF
>NA|TRBJ2-1|few|TRBV5-1
TGCGCCAGCAGCTTGGCCTACGGGAGCTCCTACAATGAGCAGTTCTTC
CASSLAYGSSYNEQFF
>NA|TRBJ1-2|NA|TRBV4-1
TGCGCCAGCAGCCAAGATTCGGTGGGAAATTATGGCTACACCTTC
CASSQDSVGNYGYTF
>NA|TRBJ1-5|NA|TRBV3-1/TRBV3-2
TGTGCCAGCAGCCAAGACAGTACTAATCAGCCCCAGCATTTT
CASSQDSTNQPQHF
>TRBD2|TRBJ2-3|NA|TRBV10-3
TGTGCCATCGCTGAACGGGAAGCGGGGGATGCAGGTACGCAGTATTTT
CAIAEREAGDAGTQYF
>NA|TRBJ1-6|NA|TRBV28
TGTGCCAGCAGTTTACGGGCGGGTTTAATGGGTTCACCCCTCCACTTT
CASSLRAGLMGSPLHF
>TRBD2|TRBJ2-5|few|TRBV3-1/TRBV3-2
TGTGCCAGCAGCCCAACCGGACTAGCAATGGGAGCCCAGTACTTC
CASSPTGLAMGAQYF
>TRBD1|TRBJ2-7|few|TRBV19
TGTGCCAGTAGTAGAGAGACAGGGGCCTACGAGCAGTACTTC
CASSRETGAYEQYF
>NA|TRBJ2-1|NA|TRBV3-1/TRBV3-2
TGTGCCAGCAGCCCGGACTATGTCTCCTACAATGAGCAGTTCTTC
CASSPDYVSYNEQFF
>NA|TRBJ1-1|few|TRBV14
TGTGCCAGCAGCCAAGATGGGGGCTTCTTCGGGGTAGCTTTCTTT
CASSQDGGFFGVAFF
>TRBD2|TRBJ2-7|few|TRBV28
TGTGCCAGCAGTTTAGCCGGACTAGCGGGAGGACTCTCCTACGAGCAGTACTTC
CASSLAGLAGGLSYEQYF
>NA|TRBJ2-1|NA|TRBV2
TGTGCCAGCAGTGAATCGGTAGTAGGTGCCCGCCGCATGAAATTCAATGAGCAGTTCTTC
CASSESVVGARRMKFNEQFF
>NA|TRBJ2-2|NA|TRBV5-1
TGCGCCAGCAGCCCGACAGGGAACACCGGGGAGCTGTTTTTT
CASSPTGNTGELFF
>NA|TRBJ2-2|few|TRBV7-7
TGTGCCAGCAGCTCTGGACTTCCCAAGTTCACCGGGGAGCTGTTTTTT
CASSSGLPKFTGELFF
>TRBD1|TRBJ1-1|NA|TRBV20-1
TGCAGTGTCGGACAGGGGACTGAAGCTTTCTTT
CSVGQGTEAFF
>NA|TRBJ2-5|NA|TRBV25-1
TGTGCCAGCAGTGCCCTAGCCATCCAAGAGACCCAGTACTTC
CASSALAIQETQYF
>TRBD1|TRBJ1-2|NA|TRBV7-2
TGTGCCAGCAGCTCCCGGACAGGGGACGCTAGTGGCTACACCTTC
CASSSRTGDASGYTF
>NA|TRBJ1-1|NA|TRBV7-9
TGTGCCAGCAGCTTAGTTGGCCTGAACACTGAAGCTTTCTTT
CASSLVGLNTEAFF
>NA|TRBJ1-1|NA|TRBV10-1
TGCGCCAGCAGTTACCGTGGGGAAGCTTTCTTT
CASSYRGEAFF
>NA|TRBJ2-7|NA|TRBV6-1
TGTGCCAGCAGTGAGAACAGGCAAGCCTACGAGCAGTACTTC
CASSENRQAYEQYF
>TRBD1|TRBJ1-1|NA|TRBV29-1
TGCAGCGTTGGAGGCAGGGGGGGAATGGCGGAAGCTTTCTTT
CSVGGRGGMAEAFF
>NA|TRBJ2-2|NA|TRBV15
TGTGCCACCAGCAGAGATCAGGTCGGGGAGCTGTTTTTT
CATSRDQVGELFF
>TRBD2|TRBJ2-1|NA|TRBV7-9
TGTGCCAGCAGCTCCCAGACTAGCGGTCAACGGGCGGGTCGAAATGAGCAGTTCTTC
CASSSQTSGQRAGRNEQFF
>TRBD2|TRBJ2-3|NA|TRBV12-5
TGTGCTAGTGGTTTGACAAGCGGGGCACGTTTTTACACAGATACGCAGTATTTT
CASGLTSGARFYTDTQYF
>NA|TRBJ2-1|NA|TRBV3-1/TRBV3-2
TGTGCCAGCAGTAAGGGGGGGAGCTCCTACAATGAGCAGTTCTTC
CASSKGGSSYNEQFF